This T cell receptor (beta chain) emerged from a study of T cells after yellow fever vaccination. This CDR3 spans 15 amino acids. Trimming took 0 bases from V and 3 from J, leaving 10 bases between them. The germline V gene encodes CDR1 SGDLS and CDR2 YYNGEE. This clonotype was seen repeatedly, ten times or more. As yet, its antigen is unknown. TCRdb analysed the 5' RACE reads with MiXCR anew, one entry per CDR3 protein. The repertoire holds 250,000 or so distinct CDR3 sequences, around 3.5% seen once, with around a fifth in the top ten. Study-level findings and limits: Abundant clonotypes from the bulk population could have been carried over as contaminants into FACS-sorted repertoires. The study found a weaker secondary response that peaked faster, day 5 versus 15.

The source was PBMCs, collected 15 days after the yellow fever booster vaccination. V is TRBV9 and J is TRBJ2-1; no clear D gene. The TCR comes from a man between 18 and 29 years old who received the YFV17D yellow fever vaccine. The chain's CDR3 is CASSVVAGNYNEQFF. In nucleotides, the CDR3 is TGTGCCAGCAGCGTAGTGGCAGGAAACTACAATGAGCAGTTCTTC.